This T cell receptor (beta chain) was sequenced for a study of CD8 T cells in Susac syndrome. After extraction with the RNeasy kit, about 0.5 to 1 ug of the RNA was reverse transcribed using random hexamers. MiXCR was run by TCRdb on the immunoSEQ multiplex PCR reads, yielding one entry per CDR3 protein. The repertoire holds 200,000 or so distinct CDR3 sequences, with about 95% as singletons. The CDR3 length is 15 residues. The V end was cut by 2 bases, the J end by 0 bases, with 8 bases between. CDR1 is SEHNR, CDR2 FQNEAQ, per germline (reference sequence). This TCR derives from a human donor with Susac syndrome. The chain joins TRBV7-9 to TRBJ2-1, with D unresolved. Sequences were obtained from CD8+ T cells from PBMCs. CDR3 loop: CASSLQLRSYNEQFF. Here the CDR3 DNA reads TGTGCCAGCAGCTTACAGCTACGCTCCTACAATGAGCAGTTCTTC. Filled out from reference TRBV7-9 and TRBJ2-1, the complete variable domain reads DTGVSQNPRHKITKRGQNVTFRCDPISEHNRLYWYRQTLGQGPEFLTYFQNEAQLEKSRLLSDRFSAERPKGSFSTLEIQRTEQGDSAMYLCASSLQLRSYNEQFFGPGTRLTVL.